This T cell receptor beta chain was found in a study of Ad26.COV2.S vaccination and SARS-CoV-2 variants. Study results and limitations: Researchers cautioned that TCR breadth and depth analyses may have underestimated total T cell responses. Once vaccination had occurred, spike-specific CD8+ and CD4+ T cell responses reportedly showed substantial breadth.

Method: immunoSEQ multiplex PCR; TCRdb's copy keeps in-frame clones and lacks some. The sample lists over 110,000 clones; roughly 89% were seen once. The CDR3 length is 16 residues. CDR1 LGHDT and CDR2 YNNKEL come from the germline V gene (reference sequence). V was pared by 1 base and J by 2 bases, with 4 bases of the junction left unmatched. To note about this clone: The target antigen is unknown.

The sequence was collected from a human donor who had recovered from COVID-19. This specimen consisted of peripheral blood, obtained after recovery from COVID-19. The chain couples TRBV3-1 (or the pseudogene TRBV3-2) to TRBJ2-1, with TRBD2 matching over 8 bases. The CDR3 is CASSQVYGGAYNEQFF. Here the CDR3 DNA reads TGTGCCAGCAGCCAAGTTTACGGGGGGGCCTACAATGAGCAGTTCTTC.